This T cell receptor beta chain is drawn from a study of T cell responses to AZD1222 COVID-19 vaccine. This clone has a single count. The repertoire was sequenced with immunoSEQ multiplex PCR; TCRdb's copy has only in-frame clones and lacks some. The repertoire holds under 200,000 clones, with roughly 92% as singletons. The V gene end was trimmed by 1 base and the J gene end by 6 bases; junction bases not matched to a gene: 9. The germline V gene has CDR1 SEHNR and CDR2 FQNEAQ (reference sequence). The CDR3 runs 17 residues. The chain combines TRBV7-9 with TRBJ1-1, with 12 bases fitting TRBD1. Sample: peripheral blood, taken on day 0 of AZD1222 vaccination. This receptor was obtained from an adult in good health. The CDR3 protein is CASSLGAGQGARAEAFF. CDR3 nucleotides: TGTGCCAGCAGCTTAGGGGCGGGACAGGGGGCAAGGGCTGAAGCTTTCTTT.